The clone carrying this TCR beta chain was detected ten times or more. This sample was taken from a study of regulatory T cells in long-lasting Graves disease. Time point: newly diagnosed GD, antithyroid drugs for less than 3 months. Isolated PBMC RNA provided the starting material for the TCR library. Graves' disease diagnosis relied on American Thyroid Association guidelines. V dropped 3 bases and J dropped 5 bases, with 13 bases sitting between them. Germline assignment: CDR1 MNHEY and CDR2 SVGAGI. There are 14 residues in the CDR3. Relying on iRepertoire HTBI primers and Arm-PCR of CDR3 regions, the team built TCR beta libraries. The authors' processing: Identification of gene segments yielded approximately 62 TRBV and around 13 TRBJ across samples. From the multiplex PCR reads, TCRdb called clonotypes with MiXCR, one entry per CDR3 protein. TCRdb, rather than the study authors, made the V and J calls. The sample records 300,000 to 400,000 distinct CDR3 sequences, around 15% being singletons.

The sequence was collected from a female donor with Graves disease. The chain combines TRBV6-5 with TRBJ1-1; no firm D call. Material: peripheral blood mononuclear cells (PBMCs), obtained at new diagnosis, from a patient treated with antithyroid drugs. CDR3 nucleotide sequence: TGTGCCAGCAGTTATCGCGGGTCCTTGACTGAAGCTTTCTTT. It translates to CASSYRGSLTEAFF.